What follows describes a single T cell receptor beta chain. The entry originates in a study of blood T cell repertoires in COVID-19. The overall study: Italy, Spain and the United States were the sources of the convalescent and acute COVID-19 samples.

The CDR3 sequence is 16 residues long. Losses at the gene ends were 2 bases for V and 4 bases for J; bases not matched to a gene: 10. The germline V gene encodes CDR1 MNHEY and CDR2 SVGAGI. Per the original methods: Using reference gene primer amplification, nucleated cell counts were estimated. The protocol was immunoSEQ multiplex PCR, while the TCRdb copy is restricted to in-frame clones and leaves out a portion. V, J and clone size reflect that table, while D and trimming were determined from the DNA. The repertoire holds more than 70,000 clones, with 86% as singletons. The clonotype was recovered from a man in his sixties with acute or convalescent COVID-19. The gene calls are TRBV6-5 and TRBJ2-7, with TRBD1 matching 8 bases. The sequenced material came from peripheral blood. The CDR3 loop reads CASSYGPQGAGYEQYF. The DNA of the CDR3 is TGTGCCAGCAGTTACGGCCCCCAGGGGGCTGGTTACGAGCAGTACTTC.